The clone carrying this TCR beta chain was picked up a small number of times. The V gene lost 5 bases and the J gene lost 3 bases, with 8 bases spanning the gap. Germline loops: CDR1 SQVTM, CDR2 ANQGSEA. This CDR3 has 11 residues. The data derive from a study of shared clonotypes between healthy human individuals. Execution of the assay was at deep level. Measured with immunoSEQ multiplex PCR; TCRdb has only the in-frame clones, and not every one. Of about 1.5 million clones listed, roughly 96% are singletons. The source material was naive CD4+ T cells sorted from blood. Sample subset: CD45RA+ positively selected. The gene calls are TRBV29-1 and TRBJ2-7, with D possibly TRBD1 on 6 matching bases. This TCR was sampled from a young man in good health. The CDR3 reads CSVKDSYEQYF. The CDR3 nucleotides read TGCAGCGTTAAGGACAGCTACGAGCAGTACTTC.